The subject of this entry is one TCR beta chain. One junction end does not reproduce the germline sequence, and a read error may be involved. The CDR3 contains 11 residues. CDR1 DFQATT and CDR2 SNEGSKA come from the germline V gene (reference sequence). This entry is derived from a study of blood T cells in healthy people across ages. Peripheral blood, about 10 milliliters per donor, was collected. Alongside a J-beta primer mix, a sample-barcoded 5' primer served in a second PCR lasting roughly 6 to 12 cycles. One entry per CDR3 protein, called by TCRdb with MiXCR from the 5' RACE reads. Of around 1,500,000 distinct CDR3 sequences detected, over 25% appear once; the ten largest clones hold 7.7%.

This sequence originates from a woman aged 25 to 39 in good health. The chain is built from TRBV20-1 and TRBJ2-1, with TRBD2 matching 7 bases. Sample: blood. The CDR3 sequence is CRARAGLEQFF. Written as DNA, the CDR3 is TGCAGGGCTAGAGCGGGACTTGAGCAGTTCTTC.